This is a list of T cell receptor beta chains from one sample in a study of shared clonotypes between healthy human individuals. The protocol was immunoSEQ multiplex PCR, while the TCRdb copy is restricted to in-frame clones and leaves out a portion. The sample yields approximately 2,000,000 clones, less than 95% seen once. Sequenced sample: naive CD4+ T cells from PBMCs. These receptors were taken from a young man in good health. Some clones in this sample may be carry-over from other donors' samples. CDR3s leave out the opening cysteine and the closing phenylalanine or tryptophan.

v_call: TRBV15
j_call: TRBJ1-2
cdr3_aa: ATSKDRVHGYT

v_call: TRBV5-1
j_call: TRBJ1-4
cdr3_aa: ASSLAPRSTNEKLF

v_call: TRBV7-9
j_call: TRBJ1-5
cdr3_aa: ASTSPNQPQH

v_call: TRBV5-1
j_call: TRBJ2-7
cdr3_aa: ASSPLTSHRYEQY

v_call: TRBV27
j_call: TRBJ1-2
cdr3_aa: ASSLWGEANYGYT

v_call: TRBV7-9
j_call: TRBJ1-4
cdr3_aa: ASSFATGPTNEKLF

v_call: TRBV19
j_call: TRBJ1-4
cdr3_aa: ASSFTDRGVF

v_call: TRBV5-6
j_call: TRBJ1-1
cdr3_aa: ASSFGQGTEAF

v_call: TRBV11-3
j_call: TRBJ1-3
cdr3_aa: ASSPGPGNTIY

v_call: TRBV7-2
j_call: TRBJ2-1
cdr3_aa: ASSSVPVRF

v_call: TRBV28
j_call: TRBJ1-3
cdr3_aa: ASSTTGGPGNTIY

v_call: TRBV28
j_call: TRBJ2-2
cdr3_aa: ASSPAGGGDTGELF

v_call: TRBV9
j_call: TRBJ2-7
cdr3_aa: ASSPGQGAYEQY

v_call: TRBV5-6
j_call: TRBJ1-2
cdr3_aa: ASRKTAVNPNYGYT

v_call: TRBV2
j_call: TRBJ2-4
cdr3_aa: ASSEGRALY

v_call: TRBV7-2
j_call: TRBJ2-3
cdr3_aa: ASSLTGWGTDTQY

v_call: TRBV5-4
j_call: TRBJ2-5
cdr3_aa: ASSSGQGQETQY

v_call: TRBV27
j_call: TRBJ1-2
cdr3_aa: ASSHTPNGGEGYT

v_call: TRBV19
j_call: TRBJ1-2
cdr3_aa: ASSTSGGYT

v_call: TRBV30
j_call: TRBJ2-5
cdr3_aa: AWSRGTSGFQETQY

v_call: TRBV4-2
j_call: TRBJ1-1
cdr3_aa: ASSSGGAATEAF

v_call: TRBV7-2
j_call: TRBJ2-3
cdr3_aa: ASSPLRVMQY